This record concerns one T cell receptor beta chain sequence. Germline V gene lookup returns CDR1 MNHEY and CDR2 SMNVEV (reference sequence). There are 14 residues in the CDR3. Trimming left V 4 bases short and J 5 bases short, with 15 bases between. The record originates from a study of shared T cell receptors in the human thymus. Profiled with immunoSEQ multiplex PCR; TCRdb holds only in-frame clones, not every one. The repertoire holds almost 550,000 clones, around 78% seen once, with 0.013% in the top ten. A further study also used this sample, focusing on human thymus T cells. That work states: In corrective heart surgery, resections were taken, and these provided the thymus tissue. Apparent bias marked the V and J gene usage of thymic and blood repertoires. Related work showed strongly overlapping thymic repertoires across unrelated individuals.

This chain links TRBV27 with TRBJ2-7, with D possibly TRBD2 on 6 matching bases. The specimen was thymocytes. This receptor was taken from a boy in the first two years of life with a congenital heart defect. In DNA form, the CDR3 reads TGTGCCAGCAGTTCCCTCCCTAGCGATCACGAGCAGTACTTC. Protein product: CASSSLPSDHEQYF.